The rows below give T cell receptor beta chains drawn from one sample of a study of CD8+ T cells in alopecia areata. TCRdb keeps only in-frame clones here, not all; method: immunoSEQ multiplex PCR. The repertoire holds 200,000 to 250,000 clones, with about three fifths as singletons. Sample: CD4+ T cells sorted from blood, taken at week 4, from a patient treated with tofacitinib. These receptors all stem from a human donor with alopecia areata. The CDR3 runs from the conserved cysteine through the conserved F or W. The order of the fields is J gene, clone size, V gene, D gene, CDR3 protein, CDR3 DNA. The D gene is left open where the match is weak. Rows may omit the clone size; those that give it use once, few, many or a size class.

J: TRBJ2-5
size: -
V: TRBV6-1
D: -
CDR3: CASSAMGPRDPQETQYF
DNA: TGTGCCAGCAGTGCGATGGGACCGAGGGACCCCCAAGAGACCCAGTACTTC

J: TRBJ1-3
size: -
V: TRBV7-8
D: TRBD1
CDR3: CASSLAPGGLGNTIYF
DNA: TGTGCCAGCAGCTTAGCTCCAGGGGGGCTTGGAAACACCATATATTTT

J: TRBJ1-1
size: few
V: TRBV7-2
D: -
CDR3: CASSQDLNPDTEAFF
DNA: TGTGCCAGCAGCCAAGACCTAAACCCGGACACTGAAGCTTTCTTT

J: TRBJ2-1
size: -
V: TRBV29-1
D: -
CDR3: CSVVPGHRAYNEQFF
DNA: TGCAGCGTTGTCCCCGGGCACAGAGCCTACAATGAGCAGTTCTTC

J: TRBJ2-1
size: -
V: TRBV30
D: -
CDR3: CAWSEDSQIGEQFF
DNA: TGTGCCTGGAGTGAGGACTCCCAAATCGGTGAGCAGTTCTTC

J: TRBJ2-3
size: few
V: TRBV29-1
D: TRBD1
CDR3: CSVAKGAPTDTQYF
DNA: TGCAGCGTAGCCAAGGGGGCGCCCACAGATACGCAGTATTTT

J: TRBJ1-1
size: -
V: TRBV14
D: -
CDR3: CASSRTTGEAFF
DNA: TGTGCCAGCAGCCGAACTACAGGAGAAGCTTTCTTT

J: TRBJ2-7
size: -
V: TRBV30
D: TRBD1
CDR3: CAWSQIGQGSHEQYF
DNA: TGTGCCTGGAGTCAGATCGGACAGGGCTCTCACGAGCAGTACTTC

J: TRBJ1-5
size: once
V: TRBV12-5
D: -
CDR3: CASGLRRGNQPQHF
DNA: TGTGCTAGTGGTTTGCGACGGGGCAATCAGCCCCAGCATTTT

J: TRBJ1-6
size: -
V: TRBV5-1
D: -
CDR3: CASSLEDSLNSPLHF
DNA: TGCGCCAGCAGCTTGGAGGACAGCCTTAATTCACCCCTCCACTTT

J: TRBJ1-5
size: -
V: TRBV27
D: TRBD1
CDR3: CASSSGGRSQPQHF
DNA: TGTGCCAGCAGCTCAGGGGGGAGATCTCAGCCCCAGCATTTT

J: TRBJ2-5
size: -
V: TRBV11-2
D: -
CDR3: CASSRGPETQYF
DNA: TGTGCCAGCAGCCGGGGGCCAGAGACCCAGTACTTC

J: TRBJ1-2
size: -
V: TRBV5-1
D: TRBD1
CDR3: CASSLEGQGAVGYTF
DNA: TGCGCCAGCAGCTTGGAAGGACAGGGGGCGGTCGGCTACACCTTC

J: TRBJ1-1
size: -
V: TRBV29-1
D: -
CDR3: CSVEEVRGTEAFF
DNA: TGCAGCGTTGAAGAGGTCAGAGGCACTGAAGCTTTCTTT

J: TRBJ2-5
size: -
V: TRBV5-6
D: -
CDR3: CASSLAGWETQYF
DNA: TGTGCCAGCAGCTTGGCTGGCTGGGAGACCCAGTACTTC

J: TRBJ2-7
size: -
V: TRBV5-4
D: -
CDR3: CASSSGSEAGQYF
DNA: TGTGCCAGCAGCTCCGGTTCTGAGGCCGGGCAGTACTTC

J: TRBJ2-3
size: -
V: TRBV29-1
D: -
CDR3: CSGATSTDTQYF
DNA: TGCAGCGGGGCGACTAGCACAGATACGCAGTATTTT

J: TRBJ2-7
size: -
V: TRBV5-1
D: TRBD1
CDR3: CASSKGQGVDEQYF
DNA: TGCGCCAGCAGCAAAGGACAGGGGGTGGACGAGCAGTACTTC

J: TRBJ1-1
size: -
V: TRBV4-3
D: -
CDR3: CASSQGRGGEVQAFF
DNA: TGCGCCAGCAGCCAAGGACGGGGTGGGGAGGTTCAGGCTTTCTTT

J: TRBJ1-2
size: -
V: TRBV30
D: -
CDR3: CAWSVRGLNGYTF
DNA: TGTGCCTGGAGTGTACGGGGACTTAATGGCTACACCTTC

J: TRBJ1-2
size: -
V: TRBV29-1
D: TRBD1
CDR3: CSADRDSYGYTF
DNA: TGCAGCGCTGACCGGGACAGCTATGGCTACACCTTC

J: TRBJ1-2
size: -
V: TRBV6-5
D: TRBD1
CDR3: CASTQGGAGNYGYTF
DNA: TGTGCCAGCACCCAGGGGGGAGCGGGCAACTATGGCTACACCTTC

J: TRBJ2-1
size: -
V: TRBV7-2
D: TRBD2
CDR3: CASSFRTSGDPQQFF
DNA: TGTGCCAGCAGCTTTCGGACTAGCGGGGACCCGCAGCAGTTCTTC

J: TRBJ1-5
size: -
V: TRBV10-3
D: -
CDR3: CAINREINQPQHF
DNA: TGTGCCATCAACAGGGAAATCAATCAGCCCCAGCATTTT

J: TRBJ2-4
size: many
V: TRBV14
D: TRBD2
CDR3: CASSRGLAGRAKNIQYF
DNA: TGTGCCAGCAGCCGGGGACTAGCGGGGAGGGCCAAAAACATTCAGTACTTC

J: TRBJ2-4
size: -
V: TRBV15
D: TRBD2
CDR3: CATSDGLAGASRTKNIQYF
DNA: TGTGCCACCAGCGATGGACTAGCGGGGGCTTCTAGGACCAAAAACATTCAGTACTTC

J: TRBJ2-1
size: few
V: TRBV7-2
D: TRBD1
CDR3: CASSMTGGRNEQFF
DNA: TGTGCCAGCAGCATGACAGGGGGCCGCAATGAGCAGTTCTTC